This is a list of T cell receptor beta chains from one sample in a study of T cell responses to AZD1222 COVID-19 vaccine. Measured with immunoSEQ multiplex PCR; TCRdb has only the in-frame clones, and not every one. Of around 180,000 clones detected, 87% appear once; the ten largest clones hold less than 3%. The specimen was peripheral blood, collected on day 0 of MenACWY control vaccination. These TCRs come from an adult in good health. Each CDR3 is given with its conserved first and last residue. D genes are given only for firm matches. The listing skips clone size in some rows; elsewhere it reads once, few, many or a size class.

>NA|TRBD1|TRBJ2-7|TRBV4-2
CASSQDPGQGAREQYF
TGTGCCAGCAGCCAAGATCCGGGACAGGGGGCTCGCGAGCAGTACTTC
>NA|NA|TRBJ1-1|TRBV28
CASSPYRGGGGTEAFF
TGTGCCAGCAGTCCCTATAGGGGAGGGGGAGGCACTGAAGCTTTCTTT
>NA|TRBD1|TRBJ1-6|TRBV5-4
CASSLDRGNNSPLHF
TGTGCCAGCAGCTTGGACAGGGGAAATAATTCACCCCTCCACTTT
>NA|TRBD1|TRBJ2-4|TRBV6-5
CASSYAGTGWYF
TGTGCCAGCAGTTACGCTGGGACAGGGTGGTACTTC
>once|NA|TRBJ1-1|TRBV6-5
CASIKSDRVEAFF
TGTGCCAGCATCAAGTCGGACAGAGTTGAAGCTTTCTTT
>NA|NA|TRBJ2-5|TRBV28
CASSVDRTGGETQYF
TGTGCCAGCAGTGTGGACAGGACGGGAGGAGAGACCCAGTACTTC
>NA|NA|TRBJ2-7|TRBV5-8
CASSFRGLGSYEQYF
TGTGCCAGCAGCTTTCGGGGGCTGGGCTCCTACGAGCAGTACTTC
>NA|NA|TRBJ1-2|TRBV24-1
CATSDRRAYGYTF
TGTGCCACCAGTGATCGTAGGGCCTATGGCTACACCTTC
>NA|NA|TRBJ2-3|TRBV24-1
CATSASTDTQYF
TGTGCCACCAGTGCCAGCACAGATACGCAGTATTTT
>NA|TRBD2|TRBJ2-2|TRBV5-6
CASSLGLAGGFGGELFF
TGTGCCAGCAGCCTCGGGCTAGCGGGAGGATTTGGCGGGGAGCTGTTTTTT
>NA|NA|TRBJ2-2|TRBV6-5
CASSRRGTGELFF
TGTGCCAGCTCGCGGAGGGGTACCGGGGAGCTGTTTTTT
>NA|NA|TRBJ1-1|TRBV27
CASSLSSPSPNEAFF
TGTGCCAGCAGTTTATCGTCGCCTAGCCCCAATGAAGCTTTCTTT
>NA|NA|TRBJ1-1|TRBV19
CATRPGGTIEAFF
TGTGCCACCCGACCGGGGGGTACGATTGAAGCTTTCTTT
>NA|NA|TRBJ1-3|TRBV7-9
CASSINRVHSGNTIYF
TGTGCCAGCAGCATCAACAGGGTACACTCTGGAAACACCATATATTTT
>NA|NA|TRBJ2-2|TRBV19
CASSIGWGRGELFF
TGTGCCAGTAGTATTGGATGGGGACGCGGGGAGCTGTTTTTT
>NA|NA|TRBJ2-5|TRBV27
CASSFRGLETQYF
TGTGCCAGCAGTTTCCGGGGATTGGAGACCCAGTACTTC
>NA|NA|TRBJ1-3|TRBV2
CATVSRGQKEGLSGNTIYF
TGTGCCACTGTAAGCCGAGGACAGAAAGAGGGCCTCTCTGGAAACACCATATATTTT
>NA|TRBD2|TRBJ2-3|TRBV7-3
CASSLGVAGVDTQYF
TGTGCCAGCAGCTTGGGAGTAGCGGGAGTTGATACGCAGTATTTT
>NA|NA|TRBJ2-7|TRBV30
CAGEDGSYEQYF
TGTGCCGGGGAGGACGGTTCCTACGAGCAGTACTTC
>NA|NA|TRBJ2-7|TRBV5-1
CASSTQGSYEQYF
TGCGCCAGCAGCACTCAGGGGTCCTACGAGCAGTACTTC
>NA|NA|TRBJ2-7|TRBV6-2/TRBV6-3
CASSWDFGGSYEQYF
TGTGCCAGCAGTTGGGACTTTGGGGGCTCCTACGAGCAGTACTTC
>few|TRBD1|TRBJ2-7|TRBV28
CASSFGQGDEQYF
TGTGCCAGCAGTTTTGGGCAGGGGGACGAGCAGTACTTC
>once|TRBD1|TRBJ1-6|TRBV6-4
CASSVDRDTSPLHF
TGTGCCAGCAGTGTGGACAGGGATACTTCACCCCTCCACTTT
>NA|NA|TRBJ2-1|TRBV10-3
CAISEDRAPYNEQFF
TGTGCCATCAGTGAAGACAGAGCACCCTACAATGAGCAGTTCTTC
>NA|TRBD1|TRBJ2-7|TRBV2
CASSDQIGQVNYEQYF
TGTGCCAGCAGCGACCAAATAGGACAGGTGAACTACGAGCAGTACTTC
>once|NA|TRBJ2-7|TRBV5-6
CASSLDSGYEQYF
TGTGCCAGCAGCTTGGACAGCGGTTACGAGCAGTACTTC
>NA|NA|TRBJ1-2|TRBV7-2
CASSLVGQGGGYTF
TGTGCCAGCAGCTTAGTAGGTCAGGGCGGTGGCTACACCTTC
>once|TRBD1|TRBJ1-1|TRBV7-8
CASSGTGPIRNTEAFF
TGTGCCAGCAGCGGGACAGGTCCGATAAGGAACACTGAAGCTTTCTTT
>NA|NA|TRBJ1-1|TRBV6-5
CASKGPRGPEAFF
TGTGCCAGTAAGGGGCCTCGGGGTCCTGAAGCTTTCTTT
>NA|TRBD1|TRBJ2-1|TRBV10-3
CAIMGTASSYNEQFF
TGTGCCATCATGGGGACAGCGAGCTCCTACAATGAGCAGTTCTTC
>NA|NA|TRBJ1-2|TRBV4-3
CASSQYPGHRYGYTF
TGCGCCAGCAGCCAGTACCCGGGACACCGCTATGGCTACACCTTC
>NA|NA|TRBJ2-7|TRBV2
CASSAGTYTYEQYF
TGTGCCAGCAGCGCCGGGACTTACACGTACGAGCAGTACTTC
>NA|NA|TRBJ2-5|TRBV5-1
CASSLMQAQQETQYF
TGCGCCAGCAGCTTGATGCAGGCCCAGCAAGAGACCCAGTACTTC
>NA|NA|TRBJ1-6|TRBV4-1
CASSQDDRRNNSPLHF
TGCGCCAGCAGCCAAGACGACAGGAGAAATAATTCACCCCTCCACTTT
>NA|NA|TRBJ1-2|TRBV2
CASTHEGRSGYTF
TGTGCCAGCACCCACGAGGGTCGGTCTGGCTACACCTTC
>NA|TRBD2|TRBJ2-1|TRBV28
CASTAIGTRDTSSYNEQFF
TGTGCCAGCACCGCCATCGGGACTAGGGACACTAGCTCCTACAATGAGCAGTTCTTC
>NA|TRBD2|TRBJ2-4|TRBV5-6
CASSSYSGTFKNIQYF
TGTGCCAGCAGCTCTTATAGCGGGACCTTCAAAAACATTCAGTACTTC
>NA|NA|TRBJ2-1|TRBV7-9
CASSLTRVASSGEQFF
TGTGCCAGCAGCTTAACGAGAGTAGCGTCATCGGGTGAGCAGTTCTTC
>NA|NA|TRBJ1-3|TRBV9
CASSVEGDSGNTIYF
TGTGCCAGCAGCGTAGAAGGAGACTCTGGAAACACCATATATTTT
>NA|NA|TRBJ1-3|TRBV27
CASSFQESGNTIYF
TGTGCCAGCAGTTTCCAGGAAAGTGGAAACACCATATATTTT
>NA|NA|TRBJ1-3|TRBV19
CASTPGDGASGNTIYF
TGTGCCAGTACCCCAGGGGACGGGGCCTCTGGAAACACCATATATTTT
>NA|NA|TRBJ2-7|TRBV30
CAWSRGRGYEQYF
TGTGCCTGGAGTCGGGGGCGCGGCTACGAGCAGTACTTC
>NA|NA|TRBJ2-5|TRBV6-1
CASNRAGETQYF
TGTGCCAGCAACAGGGCTGGAGAGACCCAGTACTTC
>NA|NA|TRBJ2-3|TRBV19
CASSSGTASDTQYF
TGTGCCAGTAGTAGCGGGACAGCGTCCGATACGCAGTATTTT
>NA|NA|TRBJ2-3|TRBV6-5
CATLGTVDGTQYF
TGTGCCACTTTGGGGACGGTCGACGGTACGCAGTATTTT
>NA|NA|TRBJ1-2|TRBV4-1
CASSQLGPNYGYTF
TGCGCCAGCAGCCAACTAGGACCGAACTATGGCTACACCTTC
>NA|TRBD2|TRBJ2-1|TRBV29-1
CSVPGPGLADYNEQFF
TGCAGCGTTCCCGGCCCGGGACTAGCGGACTACAATGAGCAGTTCTTC
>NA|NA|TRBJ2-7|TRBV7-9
CASRRDGSYEQYF
TGTGCCAGCAGGAGGGACGGTTCCTACGAGCAGTACTTC
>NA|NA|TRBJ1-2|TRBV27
CASSFGQANYGYTF
TGTGCCAGCAGTTTCGGGCAGGCTAACTATGGCTACACCTTC
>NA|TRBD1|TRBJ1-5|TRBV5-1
CASSIGTENQPQHF
TGCGCCAGCAGCATCGGGACAGAAAATCAGCCCCAGCATTTT
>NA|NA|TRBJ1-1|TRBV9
CASSVAGLGTEAFF
TGTGCCAGCAGCGTAGCGGGCCTGGGCACTGAAGCTTTCTTT
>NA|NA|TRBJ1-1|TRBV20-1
CSARIAGEAFF
TGCAGTGCTAGGATCGCTGGGGAAGCTTTCTTT
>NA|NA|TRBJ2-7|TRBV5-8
CASRFQQPFLEQYF
TGTGCAAGCAGGTTCCAGCAACCATTTCTCGAGCAGTACTTC
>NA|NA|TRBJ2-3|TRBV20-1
CSARGDHTQYF
TGCAGTGCTAGGGGTGACCATACGCAGTATTTT
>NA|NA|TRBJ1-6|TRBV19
CASSSRDNSPLHF
TGTGCCAGTAGCAGTCGAGATAATTCACCCCTCCACTTT
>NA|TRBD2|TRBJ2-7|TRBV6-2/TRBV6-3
CASTPAGVAYEQYF
TGTGCCAGCACCCCAGCGGGAGTCGCCTACGAGCAGTACTTC
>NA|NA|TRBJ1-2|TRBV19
CASSISGNNYGYTF
TGTGCCAGTAGTATATCAGGGAATAACTATGGCTACACCTTC